This T cell receptor (beta chain) originates from a study of human T cells and chemical hapten exposure. Across the whole study: 2% DPC was applied to roughly 2 cm by roughly 2 cm of upper inner arm skin for sensitization. Study observations and caveats: Every donor had alopecia, and their immune response may therefore differ from healthy people's. No alteration of TCRs above 1 in 1000 frequency was seen with DPC sensitization.

Worth noting for this clonotype: Its antigen is undetermined.

As processed by the authors: With a range of 23,224 to 690,600, the median per sample was around 97,000 TCRs. One entry per CDR3 protein results from TCRdb running MiXCR on the RACE reads. The V and J calls come from TCRdb's annotation, not from the publication. The sample lists 270,000 or so distinct CDR3 sequences, 7.7% seen once, with roughly 1.2% in the top ten. This CDR3 has 14 amino acids. Germline V gene data show CDR1 as SQVTM and CDR2 as ANQGSEA. V was trimmed by 3 bases and J by 5 bases, leaving 14 bases between them. As for time point: pre-sensitization, week 0. Treatment meaning: therapeutic diphenylcyclopropenone sensitization with weekly scalp DPC.

This chain joins TRBV29-1 and TRBJ2-1, with a weak D call TRBD1 (5 bases). This receptor was obtained from a man younger than 35 with alopecia areata. Some clones in this sample may be carry-over from other donors' samples. The starting material was whole blood, obtained in connection with sensitization to the hapten diphenylcyclopropenone (DPC). CDR3 region: CSVELGQGNNEQFF. DNA for the CDR3: TGCAGCGTTGAGTTGGGTCAGGGAAACAATGAGCAGTTCTTC.